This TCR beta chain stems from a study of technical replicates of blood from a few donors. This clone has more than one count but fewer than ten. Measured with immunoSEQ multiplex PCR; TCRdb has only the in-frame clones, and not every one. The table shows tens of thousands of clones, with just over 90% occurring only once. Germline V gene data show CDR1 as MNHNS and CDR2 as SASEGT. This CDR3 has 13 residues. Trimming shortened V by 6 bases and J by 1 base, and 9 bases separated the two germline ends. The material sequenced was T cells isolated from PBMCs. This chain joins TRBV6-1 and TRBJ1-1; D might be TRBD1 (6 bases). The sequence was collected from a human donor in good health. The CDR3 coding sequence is TGTGCCAGCAGGGAGACAGGGAACACTGAAGCTTTCTTT. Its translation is CASRETGNTEAFF.